This T cell receptor (beta chain) was obtained from a study of blood T cells in healthy people across ages. A second about 6 to 11 cycle PCR used barcoded and J-beta primers. TCRdb itself ran the 5' RACE reads through MiXCR, one entry per CDR3 protein. In the table there are hundreds of thousands of distinct CDR3 sequences, 40% to 45% of which are singletons. Per the germline V gene, CDR1 is MNHEY and CDR2 is SMNVEV (reference sequence). This CDR3 has 14 residues. The trim removed 7 bases at V and 4 bases at J, leaving 3 bases unmatched. A minimum of 5 micrograms of total RNA was extracted per sample. As concerns this clonotype: The antigen remains undetermined.

Study observations and caveats: Researchers report that TCR beta diversity correlated strongly with naive T cell percentage. Estimates of diversity drawn from one million T cells were considered underestimates.

The sequence was collected from a man older than 75 in good health. The V call is TRBV27, the J call TRBJ2-7; TRBD2 matches at 14 bases. The sample comprised blood. CDR3 nucleotides: TGTGCCAGCATTGGGACTAGCGGGAGTTACGAGCAGTACTTC. It is translated as CASIGTSGSYEQYF.